This T cell receptor beta chain was identified in a study of PD-1 blockade in classical Hodgkin lymphoma. Produced via immunoSEQ multiplex PCR; TCRdb's table is partial and in-frame only. This sample has approximately 45,000 clones, with approximately 91% found just once. V was cut by 5 bases and J by 1 base, with 11 bases left in between. CDR1 and CDR2 from the germline V gene are MNHNY and SVGAGI (reference sequence). The CDR3 runs to 15 residues. Overall study results and limits: Possible causes of repertoire differences, disease activity or prior therapy, remain undefined.

Turning to this clone: As yet, its antigen is unknown.

The sample's time point: newly diagnosed, previously untreated cHL patient sample. The TCR was taken from a human donor with classical Hodgkin lymphoma. The sample consisted of peripheral blood mononuclear cells (PBMCs). The chain joins TRBV6-6 to TRBJ2-2, with D unresolved. In nucleotides, the CDR3 is TGTGCCAGCAGTATTTACAGTGTGAACACCGGGGAGCTGTTTTTT. As protein: CASSIYSVNTGELFF.